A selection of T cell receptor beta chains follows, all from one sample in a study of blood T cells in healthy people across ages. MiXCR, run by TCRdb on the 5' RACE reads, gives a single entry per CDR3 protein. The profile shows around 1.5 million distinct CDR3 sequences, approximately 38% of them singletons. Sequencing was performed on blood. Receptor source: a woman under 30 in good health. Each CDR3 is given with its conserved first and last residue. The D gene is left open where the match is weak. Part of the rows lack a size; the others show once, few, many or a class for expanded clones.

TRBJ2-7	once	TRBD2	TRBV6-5	TGTGCCAGCCGTTATACTGGACTAGCGGGACATGAGCAGTACTTC	CASRYTGLAGHEQYF
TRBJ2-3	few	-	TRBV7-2	TGTGCCAGCAGGAAATCGGGGGCGAGCACAGATACGCAGTATTTT	CASRKSGASTDTQYF
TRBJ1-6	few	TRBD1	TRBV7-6	TGTGCCAGCAGCGAGGGGGGGACAGGAAATTCACCCCTCCACTTT	CASSEGGTGNSPLHF
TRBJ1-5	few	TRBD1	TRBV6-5	TGTGCCAGCTCAGGGGGCTTAGGCAATCAGCCCCAGCATTTT	CASSGGLGNQPQHF
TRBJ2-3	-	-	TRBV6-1	TGTGCCAGCACTTTCGGGCTAGGACCAGGTACGCAGTATTTT	CASTFGLGPGTQYF
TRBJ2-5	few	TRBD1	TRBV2	TGTGCCAGCAGTGCGCCAGGGGGTCGGGAGACCCAGTACTTC	CASSAPGGRETQYF
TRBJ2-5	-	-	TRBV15	TGTGCCACCAGCAGAGATTTGGGGTTCCAAGAGACCCAGTACTTC	CATSRDLGFQETQYF
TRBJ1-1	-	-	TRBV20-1	TGCAGTGCTCAGGGGAGAACTGAAGCTTTCTTT	CSAQGRTEAFF
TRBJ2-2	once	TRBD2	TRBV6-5	TGTGCCAGCAGTTACTCGCTAGCGGGAGGGCCGGAGCTGTTTTTT	CASSYSLAGGPELFF
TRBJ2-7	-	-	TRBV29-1	TGCAGCGTTGAAGGGTTGGCAGGGGAATTCTACGAGCAGTACTTC	CSVEGLAGEFYEQYF
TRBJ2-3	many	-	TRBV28	TGTGCCAGCAGGCCCCTGGACATGGAGTTCACAGATACGCAGTATTTT	CASRPLDMEFTDTQYF
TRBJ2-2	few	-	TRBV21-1	TGCCCCGGGCGGCCGAACACCGGGGAGCTGTTTTTT	CPGRPNTGELFF
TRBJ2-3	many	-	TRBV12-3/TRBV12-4	TGTGCCAGCAGCCGGGCAGATACGCAGTATTTT	CASSRADTQYF
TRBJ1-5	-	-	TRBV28	TGTGCCAGCAGTTCGGATTACGGGCAGCCCTTCAATCAGCCCCAGCATTTT	CASSSDYGQPFNQPQHF
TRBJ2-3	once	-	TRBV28	TGTGCCAGCAGTTTTGTAGGGGCGTCCACAGATACGCAGTATTTT	CASSFVGASTDTQYF
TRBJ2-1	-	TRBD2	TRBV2	TGTGCCAGCGGGCGGGGGGCCGGGTACAATGAGCAGTTCTTC	CASGRGAGYNEQFF
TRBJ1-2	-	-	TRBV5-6	TGTGCCAGCAGCTTGGCGGAAACTAACTATGGCTACACCTTC	CASSLAETNYGYTF
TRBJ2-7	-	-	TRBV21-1	TGTGCCAGCAGCAAAGCTGGGAGCGGGAGAGGCAACGAGCAGTACTTC	CASSKAGSGRGNEQYF
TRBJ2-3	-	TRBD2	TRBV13	TGTGCCAGCAGCTCCAGAACTAGCGGGGGGGCCTTAGATACGCAGTATTTT	CASSSRTSGGALDTQYF
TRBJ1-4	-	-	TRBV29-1	TGCAGCGTTCGGAAGCAAACTAACGGAAAACTGTTTTTT	CSVRKQTNGKLFF
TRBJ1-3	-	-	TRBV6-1	TGTGCCAGCATAATTTACGGGGCCTCTGGAAACACCATATATTTT	CASIIYGASGNTIYF
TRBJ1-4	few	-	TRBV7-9	TGTGCCAGCAGCTTAAACTCCAGGGTGGTTAGACAGGATGAAAAACTGTTTTTT	CASSLNSRVVRQDEKLFF
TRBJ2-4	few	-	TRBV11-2	TGTGCCAGCAGCTACCAGGGGGGGGGAAACATTCAGTACTTC	CASSYQGGGNIQYF
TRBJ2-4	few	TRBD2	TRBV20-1	TGCAGTTACCTTCAGCGGGAGGGGGCCAAAAACATTCAGTACTTC	CSYLQREGAKNIQYF
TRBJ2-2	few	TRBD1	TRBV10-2	TGCGCCAGCAGTCTGGACAGGGCTTACGGGGAGCTGTTTTTT	CASSLDRAYGELFF
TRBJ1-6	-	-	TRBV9	TGTGCCAGCAGCGCAGAGGCGCAGGGCTATAATTCACCCCTCCACTTT	CASSAEAQGYNSPLHF
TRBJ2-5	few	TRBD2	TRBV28	TGTGCCAGCAAGAGCCGGGGGGAAGAGACCCAGTACTTC	CASKSRGEETQYF
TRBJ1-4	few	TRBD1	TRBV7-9	TGTGCCAGCAGCAACGCGGGGACAGGGCCTAATGAAAAACTGTTTTTT	CASSNAGTGPNEKLFF
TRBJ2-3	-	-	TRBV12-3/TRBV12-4	TGTGCCAGCAAGTTTGGGGGGCCGCGCACAGATACGCGGTATTTT	CASKFGGPRTDTRYF
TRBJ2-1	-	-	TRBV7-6	TGTGCCAGCAGCTTAGAGCGGTCCCAAGGAGATGAGCAGTTCTTC	CASSLERSQGDEQFF
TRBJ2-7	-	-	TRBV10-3	TGTGCCATCAACGAGGGGGGAAGCTACGAGCAGTACTTC	CAINEGGSYEQYF
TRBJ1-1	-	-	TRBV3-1	TGTGCCAGCAAAGTTGGGTCCAGTACTGAAGCTTTCTTT	CASKVGSSTEAFF
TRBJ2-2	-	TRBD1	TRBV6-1	TGTGCCAGCAGTGCCAGGGACAGGGGATTGAGAGGGGAGCTGTTTTTT	CASSARDRGLRGELFF
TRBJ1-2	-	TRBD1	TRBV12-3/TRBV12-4	TGTGCCAGCAGTCATATACAGGGGATTGGGCGGAGGATCTATGGCTACACCTTC	CASSHIQGIGRRIYGYTF
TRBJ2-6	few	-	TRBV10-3	TGTGCCATCAGTGGTGGATTCGGGGCCAGGGCCAACGTCCTGACTTTC	CAISGGFGARANVLTF
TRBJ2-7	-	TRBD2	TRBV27	TGTGCCAGCAGTCCGGGGGTGCGGGAGGTCTACGAGCAGTACTTC	CASSPGVREVYEQYF
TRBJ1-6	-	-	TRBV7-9	TGTGCCAGCAGCTTATCCCAGGGAGGTAATTCACCCCTCCACTTT	CASSLSQGGNSPLHF
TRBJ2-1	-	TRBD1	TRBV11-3	TGTGCCAGCAGCTTTGACCCGGGACAGGGATCAGAGCAGTTCTTC	CASSFDPGQGSEQFF
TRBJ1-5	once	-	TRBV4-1	TGCGCCAGCAGCAGCCCAGATACTCAGCCCCAGCATTTT	CASSSPDTQPQHF
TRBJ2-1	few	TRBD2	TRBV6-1	TGTGCCAGCAGCGACCCGGGGGGTAACAATGAGCAGTTCTTC	CASSDPGGNNEQFF
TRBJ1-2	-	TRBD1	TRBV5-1	TGCGCCAGCAGCGGGACAGGTCAGGATGGCTACACCTTC	CASSGTGQDGYTF
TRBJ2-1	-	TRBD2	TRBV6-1	TGTGCCAGCAGTGAACTTCGGGGCGGGAGCTCTTACAATGAGCAGTTCTTC	CASSELRGGSSYNEQFF
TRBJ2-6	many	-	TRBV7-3	TGTGCCAGCAGCTTACTACCCTCTGGGGCCAACGTCCTGACTTTC	CASSLLPSGANVLTF
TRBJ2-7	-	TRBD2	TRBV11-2	TGTGCCAGCAGCTTAGGGGGGGAGGGGGAGCAGTACTTC	CASSLGGEGEQYF
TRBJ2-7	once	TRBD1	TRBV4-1	TGCGCCAGCAGCCCGGGGACAGGGGGCAGCTCCTACGAGCAGTACTTC	CASSPGTGGSSYEQYF
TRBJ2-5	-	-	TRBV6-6	TGTGTCAGCAATACCTCACCGGGGGCCCAGGAGACCCAGTACTTC	CVSNTSPGAQETQYF
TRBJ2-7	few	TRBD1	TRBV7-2	TGTGCCAGCAGCTTCTTCTTGTCCAGGGGGATGAGCTCCTACGAGCAGTACTTC	CASSFFLSRGMSSYEQYF
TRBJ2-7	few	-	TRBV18	TGTGCCAGCTCACCACCGGGGCTGTCCTACGAGCAGTACTTC	CASSPPGLSYEQYF
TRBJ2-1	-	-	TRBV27	TGTGCCAGCCAAAGAGGATCCAATGAGCAGTTCTTC	CASQRGSNEQFF
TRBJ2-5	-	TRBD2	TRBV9	TGTGCCAGCAGCTCAGGACTAGTTCCACGGGAGCAGTACTTC	CASSSGLVPREQYF
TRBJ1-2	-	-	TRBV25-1	TGTGCCACCAGGGAAGATGAGGGCTACACCTTC	CATREDEGYTF
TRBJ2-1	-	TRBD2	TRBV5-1	TGCGCCAGCAGCTTGGTAGCGGGGGCCTGCAATGAGCAGTTCTTC	CASSLVAGACNEQFF
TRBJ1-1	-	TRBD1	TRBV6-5	TGTGCCAGCAGTTACTCACAGGGGACGACTGAAGCTTTCTTT	CASSYSQGTTEAFF
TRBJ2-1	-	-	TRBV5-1	TGCGCCAGCAGCCCGGATGGGAGACAAGAGACCCAGTTCTTC	CASSPDGRQETQFF
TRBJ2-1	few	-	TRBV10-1	TGCGCCAGCCAGATTTTAAAGCAGTTCTTC	CASQILKQFF
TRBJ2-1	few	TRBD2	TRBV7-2	TGTGCCAGCAGCTTGGCCAAGACTAGCGGGCGGGGGGATGAGCAGTTCTTC	CASSLAKTSGRGDEQFF
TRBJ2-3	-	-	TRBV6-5	TGTGCCAGCAGCCGTCACGGTGGGGACACAGATACGCAGTATTTT	CASSRHGGDTDTQYF
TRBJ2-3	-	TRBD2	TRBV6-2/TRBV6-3	TGTGCCAGCAGTTCCCCAGGACTAGCGGGCCGTTCTCAGCAGTATTTT	CASSSPGLAGRSQQYF